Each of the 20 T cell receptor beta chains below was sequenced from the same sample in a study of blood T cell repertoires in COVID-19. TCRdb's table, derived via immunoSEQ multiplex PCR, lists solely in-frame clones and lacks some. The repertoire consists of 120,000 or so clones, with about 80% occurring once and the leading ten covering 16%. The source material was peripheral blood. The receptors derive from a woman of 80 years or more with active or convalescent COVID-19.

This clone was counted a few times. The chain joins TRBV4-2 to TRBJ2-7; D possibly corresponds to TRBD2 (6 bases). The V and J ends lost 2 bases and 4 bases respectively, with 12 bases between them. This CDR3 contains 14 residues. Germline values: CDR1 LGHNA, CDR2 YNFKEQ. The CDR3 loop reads CASSQQGGRYEQYF. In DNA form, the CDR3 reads TGTGCCAGCAGCCAACAGGGAGGAAGGTACGAGCAGTACTTC.

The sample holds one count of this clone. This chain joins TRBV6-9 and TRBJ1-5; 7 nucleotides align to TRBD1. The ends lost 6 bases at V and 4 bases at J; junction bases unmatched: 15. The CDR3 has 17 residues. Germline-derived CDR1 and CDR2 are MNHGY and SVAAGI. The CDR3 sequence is CASRGRRRDSKNQPQHF. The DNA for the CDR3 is TGTGCCAGCAGGGGGAGACGCCGGGACAGCAAAAATCAGCCCCAGCATTTT.

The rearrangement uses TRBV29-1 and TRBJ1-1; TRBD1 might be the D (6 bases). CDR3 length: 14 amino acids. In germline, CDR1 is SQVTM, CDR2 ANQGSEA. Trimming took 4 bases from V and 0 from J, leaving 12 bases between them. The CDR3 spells CSVVIWGLNTEAFF. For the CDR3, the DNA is TGCAGCGTTGTGATTTGGGGGCTGAACACTGAAGCTTTCTTT.

CDR3 bases: TGTGCCAGCAGCTATCGATCATTCGGAGGCTACAATGAGCAGTTCTTC. Residues: CASSYRSFGGYNEQFF. J is TRBJ2-1 and V is TRBV9; possible D gene TRBD2, 5 bases. Per germline, CDR1 SGDLS and CDR2 YYNGEE. Trimming removed 4 bases from V and 3 bases from J, with 17 bases in between. CDR3 length equals 16 residues.

The CDR3 DNA reads TGTGCCAGCAGCTTGGCCAGGAGGGAGCAGTACTTC. Encoded protein: CASSLARREQYF. The chain recombines TRBV5-8 with TRBJ2-7; D may be TRBD2 (5 bases). The V gene's germline CDR1 is SGHTS and CDR2 YDEGEE. Deletions cut 0 bases from V and 7 bases from J, with 8 bases between. This CDR3 is 12 amino acids long.

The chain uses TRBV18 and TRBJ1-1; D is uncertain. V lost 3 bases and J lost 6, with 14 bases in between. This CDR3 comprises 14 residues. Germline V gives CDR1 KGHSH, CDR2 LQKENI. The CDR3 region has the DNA TGTGCCAGCTCACCGGTCGGGGTTCGCTCTGAAGCTTTCTTT. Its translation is CASSPVGVRSEAFF.

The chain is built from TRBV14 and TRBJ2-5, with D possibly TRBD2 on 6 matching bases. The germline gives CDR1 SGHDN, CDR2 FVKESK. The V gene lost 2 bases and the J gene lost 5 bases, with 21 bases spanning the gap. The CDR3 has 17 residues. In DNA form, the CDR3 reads TGTGCCAGCAGCCAATCAGGGCAGACCACCAGCGGGGAGACCCAGTACTTC. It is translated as CASSQSGQTTSGETQYF.

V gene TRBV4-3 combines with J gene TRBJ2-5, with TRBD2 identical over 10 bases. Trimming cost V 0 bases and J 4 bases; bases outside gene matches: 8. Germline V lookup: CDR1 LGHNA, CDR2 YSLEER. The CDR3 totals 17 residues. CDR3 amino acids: CASSQDWLAGARETQYF. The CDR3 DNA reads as TGCGCCAGCAGCCAAGATTGGCTAGCGGGAGCCCGAGAGACCCAGTACTTC.

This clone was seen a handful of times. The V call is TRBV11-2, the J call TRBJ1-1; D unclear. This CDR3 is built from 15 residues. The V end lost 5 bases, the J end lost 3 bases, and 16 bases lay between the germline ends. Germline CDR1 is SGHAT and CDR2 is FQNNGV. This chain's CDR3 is CASSPGFGVYTEAFF. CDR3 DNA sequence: TGTGCCAGCAGCCCTGGCTTCGGGGTATACACTGAAGCTTTCTTT.

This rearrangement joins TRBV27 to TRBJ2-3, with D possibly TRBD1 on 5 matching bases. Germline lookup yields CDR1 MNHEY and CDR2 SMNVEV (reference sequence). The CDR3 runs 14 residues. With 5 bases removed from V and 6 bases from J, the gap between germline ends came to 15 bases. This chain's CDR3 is CASSPSPRGDTQYF. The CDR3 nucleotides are TGTGCCAGCAGTCCCAGCCCTAGGGGTGATACGCAGTATTTT.

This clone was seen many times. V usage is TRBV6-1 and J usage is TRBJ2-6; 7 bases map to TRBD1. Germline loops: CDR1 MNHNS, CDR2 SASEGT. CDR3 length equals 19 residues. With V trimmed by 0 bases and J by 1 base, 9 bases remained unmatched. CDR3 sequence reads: CASSEARRGYLSGANVLTF. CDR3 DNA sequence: TGTGCCAGCAGTGAAGCGCGCAGGGGGTATTTGTCTGGGGCCAACGTCCTGACTTTC.

In DNA form, the CDR3 reads TGTGCCAGTTCTAGGTTTGTCCAGCCCCAGCATTTT. Translated: CASSRFVQPQHF. V and J are TRBV2 and TRBJ1-5; no firm D call. Trimming shortened V by 9 bases and J by 7 bases, and 13 bases separated the two germline ends. The germline V gene has CDR1 SNHLY and CDR2 FYNNEI. CDR3 size: 12 residues.

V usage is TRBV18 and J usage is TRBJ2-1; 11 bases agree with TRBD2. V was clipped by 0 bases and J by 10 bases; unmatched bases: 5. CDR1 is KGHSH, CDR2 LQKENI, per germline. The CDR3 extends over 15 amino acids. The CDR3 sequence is CASSPPSGRAEEQFF. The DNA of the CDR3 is TGTGCCAGCTCACCACCTAGCGGGAGGGCGGAGGAGCAGTTCTTC.

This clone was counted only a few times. The CDR3 loop is CASSFLGPGTGELFF. The CDR3 coding sequence is TGTGCCAGCAGCTTCCTGGGGCCGGGCACCGGGGAGCTGTTTTTT. V gene TRBV11-2 combines with J gene TRBJ2-2, with D maybe TRBD1 (5 bases). Trimming pared 3 bases from V and 4 bases from J, leaving 12 bases between. The CDR3 extends over 15 amino acids. Per germline, CDR1 SGHAT and CDR2 FQNNGV.

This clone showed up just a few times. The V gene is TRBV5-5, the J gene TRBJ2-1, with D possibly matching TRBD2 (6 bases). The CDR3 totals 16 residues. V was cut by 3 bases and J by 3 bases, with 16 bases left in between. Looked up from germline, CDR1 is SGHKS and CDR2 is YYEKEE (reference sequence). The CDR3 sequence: CASSWSGGGLYNEQFF. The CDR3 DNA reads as TGTGCCAGCAGCTGGTCTGGCGGAGGGCTCTACAATGAGCAGTTCTTC.

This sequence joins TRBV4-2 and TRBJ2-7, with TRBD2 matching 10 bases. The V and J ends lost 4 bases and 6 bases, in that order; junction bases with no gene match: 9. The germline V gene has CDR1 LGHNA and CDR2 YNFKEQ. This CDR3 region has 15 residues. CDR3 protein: CASSLSLAGVSEQYF. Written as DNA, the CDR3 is TGTGCCAGCAGCCTTTCGCTAGCGGGAGTAAGCGAGCAGTACTTC.

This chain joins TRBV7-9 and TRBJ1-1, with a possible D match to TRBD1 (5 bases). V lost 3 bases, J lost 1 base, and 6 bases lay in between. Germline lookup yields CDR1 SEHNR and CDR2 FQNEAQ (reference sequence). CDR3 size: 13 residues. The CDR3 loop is CASSFQGNTEAFF. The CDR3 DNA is TGTGCCAGCAGCTTTCAGGGGAACACTGAAGCTTTCTTT.

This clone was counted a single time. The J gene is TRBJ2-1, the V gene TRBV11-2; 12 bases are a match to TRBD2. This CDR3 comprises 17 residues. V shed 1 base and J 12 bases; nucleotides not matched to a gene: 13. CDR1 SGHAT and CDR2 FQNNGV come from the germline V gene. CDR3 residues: CASSLVGSSGGVNGQFF. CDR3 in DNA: TGTGCCAGCAGCTTAGTCGGGTCTAGCGGGGGGGTTAACGGGCAGTTCTTC.

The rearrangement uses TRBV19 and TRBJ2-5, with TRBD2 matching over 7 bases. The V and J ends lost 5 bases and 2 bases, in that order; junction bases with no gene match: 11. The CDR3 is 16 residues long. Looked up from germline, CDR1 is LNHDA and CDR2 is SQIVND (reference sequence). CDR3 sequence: CASSWASGGAQETQYF. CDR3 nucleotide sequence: TGTGCCAGTAGTTGGGCTAGCGGAGGGGCTCAAGAGACCCAGTACTTC.

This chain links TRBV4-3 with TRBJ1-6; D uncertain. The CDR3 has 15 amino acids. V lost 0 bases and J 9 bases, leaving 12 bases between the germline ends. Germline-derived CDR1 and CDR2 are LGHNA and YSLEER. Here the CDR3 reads CASSQDTHGRSPLHF. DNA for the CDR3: TGCGCCAGCAGCCAAGATACCCACGGTCGTTCACCCCTCCACTTT.